One sample yielded the 11 T cell receptor beta chains listed below, sequenced in a study of T cell responses to AZD1222 COVID-19 vaccine. Assay: immunoSEQ multiplex PCR; the TCRdb copy retains only in-frame clones and omits some. The sample gives 200,000 to 250,000 clones, 90% to 95% of which show up once; roughly 1% is in the top ten. The source material was peripheral blood, sampled on day 0 of MenACWY control vaccination. These receptors all stem from an adult in good health.

This clone has a single count. Written as DNA, the CDR3 is TGTGCCAGCCGCCTTAGGGGTGGCGGGGGACGACAGCCCCAGCATTTT. The encoded protein is CASRLRGGGGRQPQHF. The V and J genes are TRBV28 and TRBJ1-5; a weak D match, TRBD1 (5 bases). This CDR3 contains 16 residues. The germline V and J ends were trimmed by 8 bases and 7 bases, with 24 bases remaining between them. Germline-derived CDR1 and CDR2 are MDHEN and SYDVKM.

V usage is TRBV19 and J usage is TRBJ2-2; TRBD1 matches 7 bases. The CDR3 has 17 amino acids. Germline-derived CDR1 and CDR2 are LNHDA and SQIVND (reference sequence). The V and J ends lost 3 bases and 3 bases, in that order; junction bases with no gene match: 10. Here the CDR3 reads CASSIDTMGQHTGELFF. DNA of the CDR3: TGTGCCAGTAGTATTGATACTATGGGACAGCACACCGGGGAGCTGTTTTTT.

The V call is TRBV12-5, the J call TRBJ1-4; maybe TRBD1 (5 bases). CDR1 and CDR2 (germline): LGHNT, FRNRAP. The V end was cut by 0 bases, the J end by 7 bases, with 12 bases between. The CDR3 has 15 residues. The CDR3 DNA reads TGTGCTAGTGGTTTGGTACTTCAGGGTATTGAAAAACTGTTTTTT. It is translated as CASGLVLQGIEKLFF.

This clone was seen a few times. This chain uses TRBV6-1 with TRBJ1-1; 8 positions match TRBD1. This CDR3 is 15 amino acids long. The germline V gene encodes CDR1 MNHNS and CDR2 SASEGT. Trimming at V came to 1 base and at J to 1 base, leaving 2 bases not matched to a gene. The CDR3 DNA sequence: TGTGCCAGCAGTGAAGGACAGGGGCGGAACACTGAAGCTTTCTTT. Amino acids: CASSEGQGRNTEAFF.

CDR3 region: CASSLAPGNYGYTF. In DNA form, the CDR3 reads TGCGCCAGCAGCTTGGCGCCAGGAAACTATGGCTACACCTTC. This chain connects TRBV5-1 to TRBJ1-2, with unresolved D. The CDR3 sequence is 14 residues long. Germline CDR1 reads SGHRS; CDR2 reads YFSETQ. V dropped 0 bases and J dropped 2 bases, with 8 bases sitting between them.

This clone was seen a handful of times. J is TRBJ1-2 and V is TRBV27; no reliable D call. CDR1 and CDR2 from the germline V gene are MNHEY and SMNVEV (reference sequence). The CDR3 runs 14 residues. V lost 4 bases to trimming and J lost 8 bases, with 17 bases between them. The CDR3 nucleotides read TGTGCCAGCAGTTGGGGATTGTGGGGTGAGGGCTACACCTTC. It encodes CASSWGLWGEGYTF.

This chain links TRBV28 with TRBJ1-2; D possibly corresponds to TRBD1 (5 bases). The CDR3 length is 13 residues. Trimming cost V 10 bases and J 4 bases, with 16 bases left between them. Germline lookup yields CDR1 MDHEN and CDR2 SYDVKM. The CDR3 DNA is TGTGCCATCCTAAGGGACGGTCCCTATGGCTACACCTTC. Its translation is CAILRDGPYGYTF.

The rearrangement links TRBV19 to TRBJ2-5; TRBD1 aligns across 9 bases. CDR1 is LNHDA and CDR2 is SQIVND in the germline V gene (reference sequence). The CDR3 is made up of 13 amino acids. The ends lost 9 bases at V and 6 bases at J; junction bases unmatched: 8. CDR3 bases: TGTGCCAGCACCACAGGGGGCGGAAAGACCCAGTACTTC. This gives the protein CASTTGGGKTQYF.

The J gene is TRBJ2-7, the V gene TRBV9; 7 nucleotides match TRBD1. The CDR3 runs to 14 residues. CDR1 and CDR2 (germline): SGDLS, YYNGEE. J lost 5 bases, V lost 2 bases, and 7 bases had no gene match. CDR3 sequence: CASSVHTTGDEQYF. Here the CDR3 DNA reads TGTGCCAGCAGCGTTCACACAACAGGGGACGAGCAGTACTTC.

The V call is TRBV3-1 (or the pseudogene TRBV3-2), the J call TRBJ2-2, with D possibly called TRBD1 or TRBD2 (5 bases each). Per germline, CDR1 LGHDT and CDR2 YNNKEL (reference sequence). V was trimmed by 3 bases and J by 8 bases, leaving 16 bases between them. The CDR3 has 15 amino acids. CDR3 nucleotide sequence: TGTGCCAGCAGCCATGCCGGGACCCTCCGGGGGGAGCTGTTTTTT. It translates to CASSHAGTLRGELFF.

V and J are TRBV7-2 and TRBJ1-1; D remains ambiguous. The CDR3 totals 15 residues. Germline V lookup: CDR1 SGHTA, CDR2 FQGNSA. The V end was cut by 5 bases, the J end by 7 bases, with 20 bases between. The chain's CDR3 is CASSDGILYEDEAFF. CDR3 DNA sequence: TGTGCCAGCAGCGACGGTATACTTTATGAGGATGAAGCTTTCTTT.